The clone carrying this TCR beta chain was observed a few times. Its antigen is undetermined. Isolated RNA was reverse transcribed in full, so expressed TCRB transcripts were sequenced. Naive, central memory and regulatory T cell samples averaged about 3.57 million reads. Clones were sequenced by immunoSEQ multiplex PCR, and TCRdb holds only the in-frame ones, with some missing. The sample shows some 900,000 clones, roughly 16% of them seen only once. Sorted CD4+ subsets: naive, central memory, regulatory, stem cell-like memory (CD45RO/CCR7/CD25/CD127/CD95/CD27 panel). The data belong to a study of beta chain features in type 1 diabetes. General study results and limits: Naive, central memory and regulatory TCRB repertoires appeared more similar among patients than healthy donors. In cDNA sequencing, cells with high TCR expression could be over-represented.

Germline V gene lookup returns CDR1 LNHDA and CDR2 SQIVND (reference sequence). V lost 0 bases to trimming and J lost 3 bases, with 5 bases between them. The CDR3 totals 13 residues. The source of this sequence is a woman younger than 35 in good health. The J gene is TRBJ2-5, the V gene TRBV19; D gene ambiguous. What was sequenced was naive CD4+ T cells from blood. CDR3 DNA sequence: TGTGCCAGTAGTATAGATACCGAAGAGACCCAGTACTTC. It is translated as CASSIDTEETQYF.